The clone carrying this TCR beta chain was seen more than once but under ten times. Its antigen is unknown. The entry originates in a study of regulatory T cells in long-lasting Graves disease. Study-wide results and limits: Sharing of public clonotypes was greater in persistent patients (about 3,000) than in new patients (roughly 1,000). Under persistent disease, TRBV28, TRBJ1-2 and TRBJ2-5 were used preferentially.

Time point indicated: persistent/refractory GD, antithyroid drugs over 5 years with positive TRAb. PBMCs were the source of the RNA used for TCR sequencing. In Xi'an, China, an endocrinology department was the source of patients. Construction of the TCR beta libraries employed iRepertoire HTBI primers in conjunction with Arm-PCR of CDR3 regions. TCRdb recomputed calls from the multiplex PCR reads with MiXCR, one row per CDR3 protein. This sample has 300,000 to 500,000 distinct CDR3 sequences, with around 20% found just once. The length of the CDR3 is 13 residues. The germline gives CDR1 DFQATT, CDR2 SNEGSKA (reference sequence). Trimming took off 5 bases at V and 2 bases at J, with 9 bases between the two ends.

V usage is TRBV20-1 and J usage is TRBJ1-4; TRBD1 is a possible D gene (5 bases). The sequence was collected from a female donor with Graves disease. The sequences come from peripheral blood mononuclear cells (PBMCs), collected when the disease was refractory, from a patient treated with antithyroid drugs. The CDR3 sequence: CSAEGPTNEKLFF. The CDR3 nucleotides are TGCAGTGCTGAGGGGCCTACTAATGAAAAACTGTTTTTT.